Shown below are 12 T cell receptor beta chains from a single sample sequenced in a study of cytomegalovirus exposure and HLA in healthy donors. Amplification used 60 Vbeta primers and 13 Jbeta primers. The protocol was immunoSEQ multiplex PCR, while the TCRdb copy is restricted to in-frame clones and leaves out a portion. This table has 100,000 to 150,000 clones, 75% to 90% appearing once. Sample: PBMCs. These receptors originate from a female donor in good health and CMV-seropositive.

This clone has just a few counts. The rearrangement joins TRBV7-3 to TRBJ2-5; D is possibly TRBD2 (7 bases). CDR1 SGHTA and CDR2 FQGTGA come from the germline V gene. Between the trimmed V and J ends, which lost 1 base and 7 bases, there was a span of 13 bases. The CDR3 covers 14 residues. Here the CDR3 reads CASSLMGGLGTQYF. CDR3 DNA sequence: TGTGCCAGCAGCTTAATGGGGGGGCTAGGGACCCAGTACTTC.

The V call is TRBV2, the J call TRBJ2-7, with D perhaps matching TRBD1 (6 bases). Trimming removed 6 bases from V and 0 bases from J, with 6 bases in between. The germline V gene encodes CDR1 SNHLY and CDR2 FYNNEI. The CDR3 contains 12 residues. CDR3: CASRQGSYEQYF. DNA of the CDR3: TGTGCCAGCAGACAGGGCTCCTACGAGCAGTACTTC.

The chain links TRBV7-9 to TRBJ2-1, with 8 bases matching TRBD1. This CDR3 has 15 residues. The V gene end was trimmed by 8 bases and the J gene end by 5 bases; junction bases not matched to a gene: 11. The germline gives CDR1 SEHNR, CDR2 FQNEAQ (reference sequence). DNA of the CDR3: TGTGCCAGCTCACATAGACAGGGGCCTAACAATGAGCAGTTCTTC. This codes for CASSHRQGPNNEQFF.

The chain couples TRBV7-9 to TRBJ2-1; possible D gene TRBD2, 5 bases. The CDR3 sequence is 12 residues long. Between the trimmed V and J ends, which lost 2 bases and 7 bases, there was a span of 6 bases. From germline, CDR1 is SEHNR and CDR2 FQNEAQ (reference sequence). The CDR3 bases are TGTGCCAGCAGCTTACGAGGGAATGAGCAGTTCTTC. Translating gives CASSLRGNEQFF.

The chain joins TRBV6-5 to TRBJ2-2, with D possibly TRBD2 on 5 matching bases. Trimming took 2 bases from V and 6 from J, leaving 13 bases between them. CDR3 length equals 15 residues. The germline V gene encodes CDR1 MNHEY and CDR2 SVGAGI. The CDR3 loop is CASSYEGIGAGELFF. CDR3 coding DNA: TGTGCCAGCAGTTACGAGGGAATCGGAGCCGGGGAGCTGTTTTTT.

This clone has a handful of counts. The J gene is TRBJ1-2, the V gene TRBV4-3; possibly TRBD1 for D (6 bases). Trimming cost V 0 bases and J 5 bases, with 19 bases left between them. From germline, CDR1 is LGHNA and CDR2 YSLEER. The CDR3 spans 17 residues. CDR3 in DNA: TGCGCCAGCAGCCAAGATAGGTCGAAGGGGACACCGTATGGCTACACCTTC. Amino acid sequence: CASSQDRSKGTPYGYTF.

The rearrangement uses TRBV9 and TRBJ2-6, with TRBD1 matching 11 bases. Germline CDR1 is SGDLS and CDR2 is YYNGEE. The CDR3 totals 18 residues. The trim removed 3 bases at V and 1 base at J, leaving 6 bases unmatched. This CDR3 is CASSGRDRGISGANVLTF. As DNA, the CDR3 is TGTGCCAGCAGCGGCCGGGACAGGGGGATTTCTGGGGCCAACGTCCTGACTTTC.

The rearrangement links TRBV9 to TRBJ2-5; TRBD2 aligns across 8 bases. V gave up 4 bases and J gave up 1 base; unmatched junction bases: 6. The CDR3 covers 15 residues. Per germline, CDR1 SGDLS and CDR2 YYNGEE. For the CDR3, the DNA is TGTGCCAGCAGCCTCGGGGGGGACCTCCAAGAGACCCAGTACTTC. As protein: CASSLGGDLQETQYF.

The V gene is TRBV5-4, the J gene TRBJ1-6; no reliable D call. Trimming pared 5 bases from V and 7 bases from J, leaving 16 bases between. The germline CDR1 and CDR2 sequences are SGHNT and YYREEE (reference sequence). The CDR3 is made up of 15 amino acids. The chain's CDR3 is CASRLDPEGNSPLHF. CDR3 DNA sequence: TGTGCCAGCAGATTAGACCCCGAGGGAAATTCACCCCTCCACTTT.

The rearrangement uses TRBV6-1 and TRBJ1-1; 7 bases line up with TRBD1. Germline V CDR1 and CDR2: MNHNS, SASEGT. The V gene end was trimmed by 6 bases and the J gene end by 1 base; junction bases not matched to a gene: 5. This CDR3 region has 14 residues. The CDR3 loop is CASRVGQANTEAFF. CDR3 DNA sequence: TGTGCCAGCAGGGTAGGACAGGCGAACACTGAAGCTTTCTTT.

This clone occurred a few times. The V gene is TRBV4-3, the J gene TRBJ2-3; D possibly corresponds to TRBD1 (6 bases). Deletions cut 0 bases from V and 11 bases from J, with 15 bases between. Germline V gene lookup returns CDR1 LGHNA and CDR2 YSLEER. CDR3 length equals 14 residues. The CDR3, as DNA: TGCGCCAGCAGCCAAGATCCTACAGGGAGAGGGCAGTATTTT. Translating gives CASSQDPTGRGQYF.

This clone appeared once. For the CDR3, the DNA is TGTGCCTGGAGTGTCGGGACTAGCACAGATACGCAGTATTTT. Its translation is CAWSVGTSTDTQYF. The chain employs TRBV30 and TRBJ2-3; a possible D gene is TRBD2 (6 bases). Per the germline V gene, CDR1 is GTSNPN and CDR2 is SVGIG (reference sequence). V lost 0 bases and J 0 bases, leaving 7 bases between the germline ends. This CDR3 spans 14 amino acids.